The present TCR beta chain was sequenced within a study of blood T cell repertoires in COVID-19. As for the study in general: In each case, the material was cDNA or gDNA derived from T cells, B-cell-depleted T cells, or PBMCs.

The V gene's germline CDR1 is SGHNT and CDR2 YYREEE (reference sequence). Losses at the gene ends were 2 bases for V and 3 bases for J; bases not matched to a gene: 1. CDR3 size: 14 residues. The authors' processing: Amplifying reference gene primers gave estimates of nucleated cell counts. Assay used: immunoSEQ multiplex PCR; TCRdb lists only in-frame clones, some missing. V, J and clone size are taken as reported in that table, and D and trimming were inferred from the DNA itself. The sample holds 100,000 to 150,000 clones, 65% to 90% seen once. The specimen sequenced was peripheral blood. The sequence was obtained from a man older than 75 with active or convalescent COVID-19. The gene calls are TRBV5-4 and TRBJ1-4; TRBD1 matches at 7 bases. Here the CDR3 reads CASSFGTANEKLFF. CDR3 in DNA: TGTGCCAGCAGCTTCGGGACAGCTAATGAAAAACTGTTTTTT.